Below, 3 T cell receptor beta chains from the same sample are listed, as sequenced in a study of OX40 agonist ivuxolimab in advanced cancers. Library generation was performed with the immunoSEQ multiplex PCR assay. The source is immuneACCESS, and TCRdb retained only in-frame sequences with V and J called. Part of the clones is not carried over; for the studies checked, unresolved V genes explain less than half of this, and the remainder is unexplained. This sample has about 30,000 clones in its table, and roughly 83% of those were observed once. The ten largest clonotypes hold 22% of the sample. The sample here was CD4+ or CD8+ T cells sorted from blood, taken in a trial of the OX40 agonist ivuxolimab. The receptors derive from an adult with an advanced solid tumor such as melanoma, head and neck, liver or kidney cancer.

This chain links TRBV13 with TRBJ2-2; 8 nucleotides align to TRBD2. The V gene's germline CDR1 is PRHDT and CDR2 FYEKMQ (reference sequence). This CDR3 contains 15 residues. The ends lost 5 bases at V and 2 bases at J; junction bases unmatched: 4. The CDR3 loop is CASSPGLDNTGELFF. CDR3 nucleotide sequence: TGTGCCAGCAGCCCGGGACTAGATAACACCGGGGAGCTGTTTTTT. The full variable domain, rest sourced from reference TRBV13 and TRBJ2-2, is AAGVIQSPRHLIKEKRETATLKCYPIPRHDTVYWYQQGPGQDPQFLISFYEKMQSDKGSIPDRFSAQQFSDYHSELNMSSLELGDSALYFCASSPGLDNTGELFFGEGSRLTVL.

The rearrangement uses TRBV27 and TRBJ2-1; either TRBD1 or TRBD2 may supply D (5 bases each). Per germline, CDR1 MNHEY and CDR2 SMNVEV (reference sequence). The CDR3 contains 15 residues. Trimming took off 5 bases at V and 3 bases at J, with 14 bases between the two ends. The CDR3 DNA reads as TGTGCCAGCAGTCTCCAGGGACCCCTCTACAATGAGCAGTTCTTC. Translated, it gives CASSLQGPLYNEQFF.

This clone was counted once. V and J are TRBV5-4 and TRBJ1-5, with D perhaps TRBD1 (6 bases). There are 16 residues in the CDR3. V dropped 0 bases and J dropped 9 bases, with 19 bases sitting between them. CDR1 is SGHNT and CDR2 is YYREEE in the germline V gene (reference sequence). This CDR3 reads CASSLEGHGILGPQHF. DNA for the CDR3: TGTGCCAGCAGCTTGGAGGGACATGGGATATTAGGGCCCCAGCATTTT.